The TCR beta chain described here comes from a study of shared clonotypes between healthy human individuals. Donors had no recently reported acute infections or vaccinations and were HIV-negative. J lost 4 bases, V lost 3 bases, and 3 bases had no gene match. This CDR3 contains 14 residues. Germline assignment: CDR1 SGHVS and CDR2 FQNEAQ. Notes on this clone: This specimen includes other DNA sequences encoding the same CDR3.

Libraries were prepared by immunoSEQ multiplex PCR; TCRdb keeps only in-frame clonotypes and omits some of them. The sample carries a few million clones, 92% recorded once. This sequence joins TRBV7-8 and TRBJ2-1, with TRBD2 matching over 7 bases. Sample: naive CD4+ T cells from PBMCs. Indicated subset: CD45RA+ positively selected. This TCR derives from a young man in good health. Some clones in this sample may be carry-over from other donors' samples. CDR3 sequence reads: CASSLASGYNEQFF. CDR3 bases: TGTGCCAGCAGCTTGGCTAGCGGATACAATGAGCAGTTCTTC. The full variable domain, its missing parts supplied by reference TRBV7-8 and TRBJ2-1, is GAGVSQSPRYKVAKRGQDVALRCDPISGHVSLFWYQQALGQGPEFLTYFQNEAQLDKSGLPSDRFFAERPEGSVSTLKIQRTQQEDSAVYLCASSLASGYNEQFFGPGTRLTVL.